This section outlines one TCR beta chain sequence together with its context. Clones were sequenced by immunoSEQ multiplex PCR, and TCRdb holds only the in-frame ones, with some missing. The repertoire holds some 120,000 clones, with about 90% as singletons. This record belongs to a study of T cell responses to AZD1222 COVID-19 vaccine. Between the trimmed V and J ends, which lost 2 bases and 8 bases, there was a span of 18 bases. Germline V lookup: CDR1 SEHNR, CDR2 FQNEAQ (reference sequence). This CDR3 region has 15 residues. This TCR derives from an adult in good health. The specimen was peripheral blood, collected on day 0 of MenACWY control vaccination. The J gene is TRBJ1-2, the V gene TRBV7-9; D unresolved. In DNA form, the CDR3 reads TGTGCCAGCAGCTTAACTTCGGCGGTGGAGTACGGCTACACCTTC. It specifies CASSLTSAVEYGYTF.